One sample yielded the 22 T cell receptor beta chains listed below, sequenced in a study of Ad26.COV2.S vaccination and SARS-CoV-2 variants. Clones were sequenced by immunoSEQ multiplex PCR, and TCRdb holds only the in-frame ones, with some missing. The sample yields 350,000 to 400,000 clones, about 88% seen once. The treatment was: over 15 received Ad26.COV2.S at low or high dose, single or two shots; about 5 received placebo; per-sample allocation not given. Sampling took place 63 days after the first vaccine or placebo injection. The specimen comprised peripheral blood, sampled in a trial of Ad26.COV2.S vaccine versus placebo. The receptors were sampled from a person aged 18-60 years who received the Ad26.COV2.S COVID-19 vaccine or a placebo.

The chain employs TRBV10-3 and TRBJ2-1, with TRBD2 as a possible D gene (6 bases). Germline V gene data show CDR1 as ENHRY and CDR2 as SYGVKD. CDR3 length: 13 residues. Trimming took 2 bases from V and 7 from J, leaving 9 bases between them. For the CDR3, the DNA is TGTGCCATCAGTGAGCGGGAGTGGAATGAGCAGTTCTTC. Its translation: CAISEREWNEQFF.

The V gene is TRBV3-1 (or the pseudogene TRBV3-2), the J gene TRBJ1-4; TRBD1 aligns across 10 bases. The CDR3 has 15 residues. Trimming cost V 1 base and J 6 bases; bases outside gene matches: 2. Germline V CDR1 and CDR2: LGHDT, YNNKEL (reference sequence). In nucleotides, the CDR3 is TGTGCCAGCAGCCAAGGACAGGGGGCCTATGAAAAACTGTTTTTT. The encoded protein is CASSQGQGAYEKLFF.

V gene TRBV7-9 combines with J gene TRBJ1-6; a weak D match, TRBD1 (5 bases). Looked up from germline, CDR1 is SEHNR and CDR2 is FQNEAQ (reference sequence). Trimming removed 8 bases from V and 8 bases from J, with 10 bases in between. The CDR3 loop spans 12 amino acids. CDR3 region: CASAQGDSPLHF. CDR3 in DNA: TGTGCCAGCGCGCAGGGAGATTCACCCCTCCACTTT.

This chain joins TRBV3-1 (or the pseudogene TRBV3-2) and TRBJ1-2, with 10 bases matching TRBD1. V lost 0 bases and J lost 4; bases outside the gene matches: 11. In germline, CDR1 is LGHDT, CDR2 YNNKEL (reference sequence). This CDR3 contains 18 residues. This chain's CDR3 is CASSQDMFGTGAIYGYTF. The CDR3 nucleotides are TGTGCCAGCAGCCAAGATATGTTTGGGACAGGGGCCATCTATGGCTACACCTTC.

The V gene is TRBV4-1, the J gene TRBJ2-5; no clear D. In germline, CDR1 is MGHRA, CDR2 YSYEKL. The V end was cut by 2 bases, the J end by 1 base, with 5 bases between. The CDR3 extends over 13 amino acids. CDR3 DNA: TGCGCCAGCAGCCAATTTTCCCAAGAGACCCAGTACTTC. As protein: CASSQFSQETQYF.

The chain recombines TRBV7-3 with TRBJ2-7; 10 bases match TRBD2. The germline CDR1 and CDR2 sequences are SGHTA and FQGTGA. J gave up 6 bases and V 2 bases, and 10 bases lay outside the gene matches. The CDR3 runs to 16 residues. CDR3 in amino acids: CASSLSPLAGEGEQYF. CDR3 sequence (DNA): TGTGCCAGCAGCTTATCCCCGCTAGCGGGAGAGGGCGAGCAGTACTTC.

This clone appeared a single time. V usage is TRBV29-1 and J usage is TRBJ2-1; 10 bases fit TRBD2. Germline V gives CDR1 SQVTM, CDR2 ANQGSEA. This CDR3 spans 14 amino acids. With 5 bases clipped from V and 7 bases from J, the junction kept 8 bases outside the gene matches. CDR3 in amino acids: CSVSIAGGYNEQFF. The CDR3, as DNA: TGCAGCGTTTCTATAGCGGGAGGTTATAATGAGCAGTTCTTC.

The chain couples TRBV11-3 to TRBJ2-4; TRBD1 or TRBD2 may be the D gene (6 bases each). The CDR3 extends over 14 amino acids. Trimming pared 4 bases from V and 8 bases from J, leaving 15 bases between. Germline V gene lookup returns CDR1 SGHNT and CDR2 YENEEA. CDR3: CASSSTGSGDIQYF. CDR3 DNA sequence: TGTGCCAGCAGCTCTACAGGGTCGGGGGACATTCAGTACTTC.

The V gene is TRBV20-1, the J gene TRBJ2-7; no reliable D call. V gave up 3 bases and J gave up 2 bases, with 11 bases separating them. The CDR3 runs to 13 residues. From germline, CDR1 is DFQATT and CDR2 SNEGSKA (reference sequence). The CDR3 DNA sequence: TGCAGTGCTAGTCAGCCCGTCCCCTACGAGCAGTACTTC. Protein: CSASQPVPYEQYF.

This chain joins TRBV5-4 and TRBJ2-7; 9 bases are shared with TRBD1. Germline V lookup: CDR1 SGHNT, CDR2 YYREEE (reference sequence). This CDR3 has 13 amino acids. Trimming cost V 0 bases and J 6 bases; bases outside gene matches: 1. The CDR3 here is CASSLATGGEQYF. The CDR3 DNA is TGTGCCAGCAGCTTGGCGACAGGGGGCGAGCAGTACTTC. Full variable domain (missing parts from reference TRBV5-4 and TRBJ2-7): ETGVTQSPTHLIKTRGQQVTLRCSSQSGHNTVSWYQQALGQGPQFIFQYYREEENGRGNFPPRFSGLQFPNYSSELNVNALELDDSALYLCASSLATGGEQYFGPGTRLTVT.

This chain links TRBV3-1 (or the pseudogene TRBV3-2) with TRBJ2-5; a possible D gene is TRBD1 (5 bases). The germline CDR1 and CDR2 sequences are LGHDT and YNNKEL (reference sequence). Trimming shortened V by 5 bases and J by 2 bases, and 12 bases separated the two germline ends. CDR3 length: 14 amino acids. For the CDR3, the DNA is TGTGCCAGCAGCACCCGGACACTTCAAGAGACCCAGTACTTC. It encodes CASSTRTLQETQYF.

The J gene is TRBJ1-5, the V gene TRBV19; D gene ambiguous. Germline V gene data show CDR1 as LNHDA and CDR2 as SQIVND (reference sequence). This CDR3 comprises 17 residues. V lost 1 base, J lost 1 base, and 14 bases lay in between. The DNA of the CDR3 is TGTGCCAGTAGTATAGCTAGACGAGGGTCGAGCAATCAGCCCCAGCATTTT. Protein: CASSIARRGSSNQPQHF.

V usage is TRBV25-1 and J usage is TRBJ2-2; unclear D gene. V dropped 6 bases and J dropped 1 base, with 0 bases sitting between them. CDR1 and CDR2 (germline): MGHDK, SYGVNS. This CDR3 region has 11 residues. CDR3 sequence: CASRNTGELFF. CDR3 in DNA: TGTGCCAGCAGGAACACCGGGGAGCTGTTTTTT.

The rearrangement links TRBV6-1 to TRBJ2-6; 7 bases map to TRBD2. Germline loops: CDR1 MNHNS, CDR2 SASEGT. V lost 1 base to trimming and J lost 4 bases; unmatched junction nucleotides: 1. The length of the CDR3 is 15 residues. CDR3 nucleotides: TGTGCCAGCAGTGAAGAGGGAGGGGGGGCCAACGTCCTGACTTTC. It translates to CASSEEGGGANVLTF.

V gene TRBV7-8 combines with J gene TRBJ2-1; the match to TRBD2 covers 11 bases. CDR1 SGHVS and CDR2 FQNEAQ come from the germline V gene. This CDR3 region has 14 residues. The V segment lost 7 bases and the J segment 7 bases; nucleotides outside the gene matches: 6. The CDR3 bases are TGTGCCAGCATACTAGCGGGAGACGGGAATGAGCAGTTCTTC. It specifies CASILAGDGNEQFF.

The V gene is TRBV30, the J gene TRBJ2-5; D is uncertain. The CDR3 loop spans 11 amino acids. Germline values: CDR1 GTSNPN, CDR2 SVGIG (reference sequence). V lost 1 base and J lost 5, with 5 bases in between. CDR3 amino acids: CAWSGAETQYF. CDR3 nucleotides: TGTGCCTGGAGTGGAGCGGAGACCCAGTACTTC.

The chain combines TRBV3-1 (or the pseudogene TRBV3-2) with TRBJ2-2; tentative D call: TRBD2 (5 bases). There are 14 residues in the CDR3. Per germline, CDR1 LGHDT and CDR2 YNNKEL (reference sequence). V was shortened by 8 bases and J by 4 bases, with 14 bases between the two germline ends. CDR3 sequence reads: CASSSPGFTGELFF. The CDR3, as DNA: TGTGCCAGCTCCTCTCCGGGGTTCACCGGGGAGCTGTTTTTT.

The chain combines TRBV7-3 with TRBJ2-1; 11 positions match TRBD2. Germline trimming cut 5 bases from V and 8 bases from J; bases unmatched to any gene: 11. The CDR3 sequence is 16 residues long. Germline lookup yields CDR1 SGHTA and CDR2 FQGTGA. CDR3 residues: CASSLLAGGPRDEQFF. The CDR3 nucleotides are TGTGCCAGCAGCCTCTTAGCGGGAGGGCCGAGGGATGAGCAGTTCTTC.

The CDR3: CASSQDSLGGSNSPLHF. The CDR3 nucleotides are TGTGCCAGCAGCCAAGATTCGCTGGGGGGAAGTAATTCACCCCTCCACTTT. This chain uses TRBV14 with TRBJ1-6; tentatively, D is TRBD1 (5 bases). The CDR3 length is 17 residues. Trimming pared 0 bases from V and 6 bases from J, leaving 15 bases between. Per the germline V gene, CDR1 is SGHDN and CDR2 is FVKESK.

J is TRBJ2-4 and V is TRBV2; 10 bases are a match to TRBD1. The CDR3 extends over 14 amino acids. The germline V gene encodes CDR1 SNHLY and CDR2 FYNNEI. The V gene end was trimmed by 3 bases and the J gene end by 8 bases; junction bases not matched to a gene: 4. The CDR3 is CASSEGQGRYIQYF. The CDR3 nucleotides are TGTGCCAGCAGTGAGGGACAGGGGAGATACATTCAGTACTTC.

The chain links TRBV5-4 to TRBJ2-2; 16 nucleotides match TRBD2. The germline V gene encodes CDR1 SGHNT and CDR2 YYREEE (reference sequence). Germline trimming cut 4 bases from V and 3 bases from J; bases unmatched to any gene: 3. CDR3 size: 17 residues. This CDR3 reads CASSPGLAGGDTGELFF. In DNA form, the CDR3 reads TGTGCCAGCAGCCCGGGACTAGCGGGAGGGGACACCGGGGAGCTGTTTTTT.

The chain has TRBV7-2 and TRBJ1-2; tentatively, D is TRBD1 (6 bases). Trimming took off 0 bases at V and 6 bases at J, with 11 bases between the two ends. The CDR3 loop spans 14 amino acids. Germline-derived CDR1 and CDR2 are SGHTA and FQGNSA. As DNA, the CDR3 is TGTGCCAGCAGCTTAGCAGGGGGATCGCATGGCTACACCTTC. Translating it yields CASSLAGGSHGYTF.